The rows below give T cell receptor beta chains drawn from one sample of a study of blood T cell repertoires in COVID-19. TCRdb keeps only in-frame clones here, not all; method: immunoSEQ multiplex PCR. The data show approximately 140,000 clones, with around nine tenths seen just once and 4% to 4.5% held by the top ten. Sequencing was done on a sample of peripheral blood. The receptors originated from a woman aged 40 to 50 with acute or convalescent COVID-19. CDR3s include the opening cysteine and the closing phenylalanine or tryptophan. The order of the fields is V gene, D gene, clone size, J gene, CDR3 protein, CDR3 DNA. The D gene is left open where the match is weak. Size is omitted from some rows. Given values are once, few, many or a class for expanded clones.

V: TRBV4-1
D: TRBD1
size: -
J: TRBJ1-2
CDR3: CASSQDVRGLRANYGYTF
DNA: TGCGCCAGCAGCCAAGATGTCAGGGGGCTAAGAGCTAACTATGGCTACACCTTC

V: TRBV5-6
D: TRBD1
size: once
J: TRBJ2-1
CDR3: CASTPQGDNEQFF
DNA: TGTGCCAGCACCCCACAGGGGGACAATGAGCAGTTCTTC

V: TRBV19
D: TRBD1
size: -
J: TRBJ1-4
CDR3: CASSQRTGDRSNEKLFF
DNA: TGTGCCAGTAGCCAGAGGACAGGGGATCGTAGCAATGAAAAACTGTTTTTT

V: TRBV28
D: TRBD2
size: -
J: TRBJ2-1
CDR3: CASSLFGRGVNEQFF
DNA: TGTGCCAGCAGTTTATTTGGGCGGGGGGTAAATGAGCAGTTCTTC

V: TRBV27
D: -
size: once
J: TRBJ1-1
CDR3: CASSFREGTEAFF
DNA: TGTGCCAGCAGTTTCAGGGAGGGAACTGAAGCTTTCTTT

V: TRBV4-1
D: TRBD1
size: once
J: TRBJ2-7
CDR3: CASSRTWDRVRGGASEQYF
DNA: TGCGCCAGCAGCCGCACCTGGGACAGGGTGAGAGGGGGGGCTTCCGAGCAGTACTTC

V: TRBV11-3
D: -
size: -
J: TRBJ1-1
CDR3: CASSLAGSYTEAFF
DNA: TGTGCCAGCAGCTTAGCCGGGTCTTACACTGAAGCTTTCTTT

V: TRBV5-8
D: TRBD1
size: once
J: TRBJ1-2
CDR3: CASSFDRGGGYTF
DNA: TGTGCCAGCAGCTTTGACAGGGGTGGAGGCTACACCTTC

V: TRBV3-1/TRBV3-2
D: TRBD2
size: -
J: TRBJ2-2
CDR3: CASSQYGGAGELFF
DNA: TGTGCCAGCAGCCAATATGGGGGGGCCGGGGAGCTGTTTTTT

V: TRBV4-3
D: TRBD2
size: -
J: TRBJ2-7
CDR3: CASSQARLAGVSEQYF
DNA: TGCGCCAGCAGCCAAGCGAGACTAGCGGGGGTTTCCGAGCAGTACTTC